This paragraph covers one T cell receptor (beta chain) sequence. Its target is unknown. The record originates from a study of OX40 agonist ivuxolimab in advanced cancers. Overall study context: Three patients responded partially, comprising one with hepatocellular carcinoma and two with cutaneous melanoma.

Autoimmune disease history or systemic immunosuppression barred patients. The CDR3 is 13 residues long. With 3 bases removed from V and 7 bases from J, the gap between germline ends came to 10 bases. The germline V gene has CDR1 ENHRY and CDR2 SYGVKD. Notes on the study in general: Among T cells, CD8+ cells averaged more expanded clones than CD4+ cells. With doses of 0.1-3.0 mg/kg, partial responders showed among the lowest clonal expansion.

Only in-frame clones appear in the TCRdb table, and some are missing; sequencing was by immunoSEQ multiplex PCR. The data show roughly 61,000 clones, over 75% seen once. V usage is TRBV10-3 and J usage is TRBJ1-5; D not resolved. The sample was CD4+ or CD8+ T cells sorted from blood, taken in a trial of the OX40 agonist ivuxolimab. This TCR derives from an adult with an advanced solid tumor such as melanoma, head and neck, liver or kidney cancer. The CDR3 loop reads CAISDGVEQPQHF. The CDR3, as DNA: TGTGCCATCAGTGATGGGGTCGAGCAGCCCCAGCATTTT.